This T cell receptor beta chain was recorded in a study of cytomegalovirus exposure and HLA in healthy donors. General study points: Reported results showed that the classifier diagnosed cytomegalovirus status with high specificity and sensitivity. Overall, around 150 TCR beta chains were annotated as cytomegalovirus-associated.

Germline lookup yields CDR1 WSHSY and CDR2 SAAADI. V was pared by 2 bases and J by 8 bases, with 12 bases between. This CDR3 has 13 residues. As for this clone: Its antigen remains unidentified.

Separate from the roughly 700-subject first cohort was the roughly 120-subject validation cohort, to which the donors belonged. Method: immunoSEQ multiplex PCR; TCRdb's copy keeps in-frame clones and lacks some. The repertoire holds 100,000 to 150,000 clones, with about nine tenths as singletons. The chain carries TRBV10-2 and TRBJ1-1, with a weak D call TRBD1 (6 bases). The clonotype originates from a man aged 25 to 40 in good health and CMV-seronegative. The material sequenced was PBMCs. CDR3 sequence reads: CASSEHLGAEAFF. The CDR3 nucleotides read TGCGCCAGCAGTGAGCATCTGGGGGCGGAAGCTTTCTTT.